This paragraph covers one T cell receptor beta chain sequence. After removal of 4 bases from V and 0 bases from J, the junction contained 2 bases not matched to a gene. Germline V gene lookup returns CDR1 LNHDA and CDR2 SQIVND (reference sequence). This CDR3 has 15 residues. The data were taken from a study of blood T cell repertoires in COVID-19. Overall study: Samples came from the United States, Italy and Spain, spanning acute and convalescent COVID-19. PBMCs, B-cell-depleted T cells, or T cells were the source of the cDNA or gDNA that made up the material.

Repertoires were generated with immunoSEQ multiplex PCR, while TCRdb's copy carries only in-frame clones and drops some. The repertoire holds 200,000 to 300,000 clones, with 86% as singletons. The J gene is TRBJ2-1, the V gene TRBV19, with TRBD1 matching 8 bases. The sequencing input was peripheral blood. The sequence was obtained from a woman in her twenties or thirties who had recovered from COVID-19. This CDR3 reads CASSRTGSSYNEQFF. CDR3 DNA sequence: TGTGCCAGTAGTAGGACAGGGAGCTCCTACAATGAGCAGTTCTTC.